This T cell receptor beta chain stems from a study of shared clonotypes between healthy human individuals. Study summary: The composition of the donors was a couple of women and a few men aged 18 to 49.

Donors were Caucasian adults residing in Nashville, Tennessee, USA. CDR1 and CDR2 from the germline V gene are SGHTA and FQGTGA. The CDR3 loop spans 13 amino acids. V was pared by 4 bases and J by 9 bases, with 13 bases between. Clones were sequenced by immunoSEQ multiplex PCR, and TCRdb holds only the in-frame ones, with some missing. Seen here are roughly 510,000 clones, around 79% observed once, and the top ten hold around 12%. The clonotype comes from a woman aged 40 to 55 in good health. Some clones in this sample may be carry-over from other donors' samples. This chain connects TRBV7-3 to TRBJ2-1; D call uncertain. The specimen was PBMCs. DNA for the CDR3: TGTGCCAGCAGCTCTGACCCCACGCTTGAGCAGTTCTTC. Translating gives CASSSDPTLEQFF.